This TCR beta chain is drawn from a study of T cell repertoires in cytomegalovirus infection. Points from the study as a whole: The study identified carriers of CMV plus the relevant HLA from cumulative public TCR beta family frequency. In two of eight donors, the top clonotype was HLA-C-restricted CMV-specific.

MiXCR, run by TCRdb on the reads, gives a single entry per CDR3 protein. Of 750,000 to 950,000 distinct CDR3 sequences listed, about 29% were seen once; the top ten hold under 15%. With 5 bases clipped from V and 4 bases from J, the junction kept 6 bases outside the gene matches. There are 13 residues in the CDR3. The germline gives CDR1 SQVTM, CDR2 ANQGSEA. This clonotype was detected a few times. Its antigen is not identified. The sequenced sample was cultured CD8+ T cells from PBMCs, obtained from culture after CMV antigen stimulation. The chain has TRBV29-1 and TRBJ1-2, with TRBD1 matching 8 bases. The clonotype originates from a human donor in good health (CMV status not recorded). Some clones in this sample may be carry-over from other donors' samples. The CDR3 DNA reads TGCAGCGTTTCCGGGACAGGAGTCTATGGCTACACCTTC. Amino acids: CSVSGTGVYGYTF.